This T cell receptor (beta chain) appears in the sequencing data of a study of blood T cell repertoires in COVID-19. The data were produced by immunoSEQ multiplex PCR, yet TCRdb's version contains in-frame clones alone and is incomplete. The table includes about 310,000 clones, approximately 88% detected once. The CDR3 is made up of 14 amino acids. The V gene's germline CDR1 is MDHEN and CDR2 SYDVKM. V dropped 1 base and J dropped 7 bases, with 12 bases sitting between them. In its sample, this clone was seen once. The V gene is TRBV28, the J gene TRBJ2-3; a possible D gene is TRBD1 (7 bases). The source is a young woman who had recovered from COVID-19. Input material: PBMCs or T cells enriched from blood (not recorded which). CDR3 in amino acids: CASSLSPGGNTQYF. In DNA, the CDR3 is TGTGCCAGCAGTTTATCTCCAGGGGGGAATACGCAGTATTTT.